Shown below are 4 T cell receptor beta chains from a single sample sequenced in a study of blood T cell repertoires in COVID-19. The method was immunoSEQ multiplex PCR; TCRdb's version includes in-frame clones alone and lacks a portion of them. Seen here are 300,000 to 450,000 clones, 87% observed once, and the top ten hold around 1.3%. Material: PBMCs or T cells enriched from blood (not recorded which). The receptors were sampled from a man in his thirties or forties who had recovered from COVID-19.

This chain connects TRBV4-2 to TRBJ1-4; D unresolved. V shed 0 bases and J shed 7 bases, with 9 bases lying between them. In germline, CDR1 is LGHNA, CDR2 YNFKEQ. CDR3 length: 14 amino acids. CDR3 DNA sequence: TGTGCCAGCAGCCAAGAAGGGAGGGCTGAAAAACTGTTTTTT. Translation: CASSQEGRAEKLFF.

V and J are TRBV5-8 and TRBJ2-1, with D possibly being TRBD1 (7 bases). Trimming pared 4 bases from V and 4 bases from J, leaving 15 bases between. The CDR3 is 15 residues long. Germline V gives CDR1 SGHTS, CDR2 YDEGEE. CDR3 sequence (DNA): TGTGCCAGCAGCGCGGGACAGCAAACATACAATGAGCAGTTCTTC. This gives the protein CASSAGQQTYNEQFF.

About this clone: The sample has other DNA sequences that encode this CDR3 too. This chain links TRBV30 with TRBJ1-5; no clear D. Trimming removed 3 bases at V and 3 bases at J, with 9 bases between. CDR3 length: 13 amino acids. Germline V gene data show CDR1 as GTSNPN and CDR2 as SVGIG (reference sequence). In DNA, the CDR3 is TGTGCCTGGAGCGGAGAGTCCAATCAGCCCCAGCATTTT. This translates into CAWSGESNQPQHF. Full variable domain (remainder filled in from reference TRBV30 and TRBJ1-5): SQTIHQWPATLVQPVGSPLSLECTVEGTSNPNLYWYRQAAGRGLQLLFYSVGIGQISSEVPQNLSASRPQDRQFILSSKKLLLSDSGFYLCAWSGESNQPQHFGDGTRLSIL.

The rearrangement joins TRBV29-1 to TRBJ1-2; D might be TRBD1 (5 bases). Deletions cut 7 bases from V and 8 bases from J, with 14 bases between. Germline V CDR1 and CDR2: SQVTM, ANQGSEA. The CDR3 is 11 amino acids. CDR3 amino acids: CSEWGDKGYTF. The CDR3 DNA follows: TGCAGCGAATGGGGCGATAAAGGCTACACCTTC.